The clone carrying this TCR beta chain is deemed large. Its antigen remains unknown. TCR libraries were prepared from around 15 ng of total RNA with the QIAseq Immune Repertoire TCR panel. TCRdb called the reads again in MiXCR, with one record for every CDR3 protein. The sample records a few hundred distinct CDR3 sequences, around 9.3% being singletons. The germline V and J ends were trimmed by 3 bases and 1 base, with 13 bases remaining between them. CDR1 MNHEY and CDR2 SMNVEV come from the germline V gene (reference sequence). CDR3 length equals 15 residues. From live CD3+CD8+TCRalphabeta+ cells, four PD-1 and/or TIGIT subsets were sorted. The data belong to a study of circulating CD8 cells and anti-PD-1 response in melanoma. Whole-study context: Of 13 patients, seven got anti-PD-1 first and six had prior therapy.

Whole-study findings and limits: PD-1 and DPOS subsets showed similar, higher clonality than DNEG.

The genes are TRBV27 and TRBJ2-7, with a weak D call TRBD2 (7 bases). The TCR comes from a human donor with melanoma. The sequenced sample was CD8+ T cells from PBMCs, obtained at baseline or after one month of anti-PD-1 therapy (not recorded which). The CDR3 coding sequence is TGTGCCAGCAGTTTGTTCGGGGGGACATCCTACGAGCAGTACTTC. It encodes CASSLFGGTSYEQYF.